What follows are 14 T cell receptor beta chains derived from one specimen sequenced in a study of shared clonotypes between healthy human individuals. The repertoire was sequenced with immunoSEQ multiplex PCR; TCRdb's copy has only in-frame clones and lacks some. Seen here are 2.3 million or so clones, approximately 95% observed once, and the top ten hold 0.39%. Sequencing was done on a sample of naive CD4+ T cells from PBMCs. As for subset: CD45RA+ positively selected. Source of these receptors: a young man in good health. Some clones in this sample may be carry-over from other donors' samples.

V usage is TRBV18 and J usage is TRBJ1-2, with a tentative D call TRBD1 (5 bases). The CDR3 length is 15 residues. V lost 2 bases and J 3 bases, leaving 13 bases between the germline ends. Germline V gene sequence: CDR1 KGHSH, CDR2 LQKENI. CDR3 DNA sequence: TGTGCCAGCTCACCAACGACAGAGGGATACTATGGCTACACCTTC. Protein product: CASSPTTEGYYGYTF.

The J gene is TRBJ1-4, the V gene TRBV6-5; D unresolved. Germline V gene data show CDR1 as MNHEY and CDR2 as SVGAGI. V lost 6 bases, J lost 7 bases, and 15 bases lay in between. This CDR3 is 14 amino acids long. CDR3 residues: CASSQQLAGEKLFF. For the CDR3, the DNA is TGTGCCAGCAGCCAACAGCTGGCGGGTGAAAAACTGTTTTTT.

The genes are TRBV29-1 and TRBJ2-2; TRBD2 matches 10 bases. V was clipped by 6 bases and J by 6 bases; unmatched bases: 16. Germline-derived CDR1 and CDR2 are SQVTM and ANQGSEA. This CDR3 region has 17 residues. In nucleotides, the CDR3 is TGCAGCGTCGGAAGAGGGGGGGCTAGCGGGAGCTCCGGGGAGCTGTTTTTT. Translation gives CSVGRGGASGSSGELFF.

As regards this clone: Within the sample, other DNA sequences also encode this same CDR3. DNA for the CDR3: TGTGCCAGCAGCTCAAGCGGGACAGGGTATGGCTACACCTTC. Translating gives CASSSSGTGYGYTF. V gene TRBV28 combines with J gene TRBJ1-2; the match to TRBD1 covers 9 bases. Germline V gene lookup returns CDR1 MDHEN and CDR2 SYDVKM. This CDR3 is 14 amino acids long. V dropped 6 bases and J dropped 5; count of bases not matched to a gene: 7.

This chain connects TRBV28 to TRBJ2-2; no definite D call. The CDR3 extends over 14 amino acids. Trimming removed 6 bases from V and 3 bases from J, with 11 bases in between. CDR1 is MDHEN, CDR2 SYDVKM, per germline. The CDR3 DNA sequence: TGTGCCAGCAGGCCAGGTGGGGACACCGGGGAGCTGTTTTTT. The encoded protein is CASRPGGDTGELFF.

With regard to this clone: This sample also contains other DNA sequences that code for the same CDR3. This sequence joins TRBV7-2 and TRBJ1-4, with D maybe TRBD1 (5 bases). V lost 1 base and J 8 bases, leaving 8 bases between the germline ends. The CDR3 extends over 13 amino acids. Germline CDR1 and CDR2: SGHTA and FQGNSA. In DNA form, the CDR3 reads TGTGCCAGCAGCTTAGGGGGCGGAGAAAAACTGTTTTTT. Translated: CASSLGGGEKLFF.

The gene calls are TRBV6-5 and TRBJ1-1; a weak D match, TRBD1 (6 bases). The CDR3 is 14 amino acids. Trimming shortened V by 7 bases and J by 1 base, and 13 bases separated the two germline ends. CDR1 is MNHEY and CDR2 is SVGAGI in the germline V gene. This chain's CDR3 is CASTRTAQNTEAFF. The CDR3 region has the DNA TGTGCCAGCACTAGGACAGCCCAGAACACTGAAGCTTTCTTT.

This chain links TRBV5-1 with TRBJ1-1; D unclear. Trimming took 1 base from V and 1 from J, leaving 8 bases between them. CDR1 and CDR2 from the germline V gene are SGHRS and YFSETQ. The CDR3 consists of 14 residues. This CDR3 reads CASSLLAGNTEAFF. The CDR3 nucleotides read TGCGCCAGCAGCTTGCTTGCAGGGAACACTGAAGCTTTCTTT.

The chain is built from TRBV5-4 and TRBJ2-3; D is possibly TRBD1 (5 bases). The germline V gene has CDR1 SGHNT and CDR2 YYREEE (reference sequence). V was pared by 2 bases and J by 6 bases, with 16 bases between. This CDR3 has 15 amino acids. CDR3: CASSFQSSPGDTQYF. The CDR3 coding sequence is TGTGCCAGCAGCTTTCAGTCCTCGCCAGGGGATACGCAGTATTTT.

The rearrangement uses TRBV4-3 and TRBJ2-3; no definite D call. CDR1 LGHNA and CDR2 YSLEER come from the germline V gene. CDR3 length: 15 residues. V dropped 4 bases and J dropped 0 bases, with 11 bases sitting between them. The CDR3 is CASSRLWESTDTQYF. DNA for the CDR3: TGCGCCAGCAGCCGCCTGTGGGAAAGCACAGATACGCAGTATTTT.

The genes are TRBV15 and TRBJ2-7, with a weak D call TRBD1 (5 bases). CDR1 is LNHNV, CDR2 YYDKDF, per germline (reference sequence). With 4 bases removed from V and 0 bases from J, the gap between germline ends came to 10 bases. The CDR3 is 14 residues long. The DNA of the CDR3 is TGTGCCACCAGCACACTGACAGACTCCTACGAGCAGTACTTC. Protein: CATSTLTDSYEQYF.

V is TRBV7-3 and J is TRBJ2-6; 7 positions match TRBD2. Germline trimming cut 1 base from V and 0 bases from J; bases unmatched to any gene: 6. The CDR3 is 18 amino acids. CDR1 and CDR2 (germline): SGHTA, FQGTGA. The CDR3 bases are TGTGCCAGCAGCTTAAAGGGCGGGAGAGTCTCTGGGGCCAACGTCCTGACTTTC. Amino acid sequence: CASSLKGGRVSGANVLTF.

This clone was detected once. CDR3 sequence (DNA): TGTGCCAGCAGCCAGACAGGCCTTAACTATGGCTACACCTTC. This sequence encodes CASSQTGLNYGYTF. The chain couples TRBV11-2 to TRBJ1-2, with D perhaps TRBD1 (6 bases). Germline V gene data show CDR1 as SGHAT and CDR2 as FQNNGV. The ends were cut back, 5 bases at V and 1 base at J, with 11 bases in the middle. The length of the CDR3 is 14 residues. Full variable domain (missing parts from reference TRBV11-2 and TRBJ1-2): EAGVAQSPRYKIIEKRQSVAFWCNPISGHATLYWYQQILGQGPKLLIQFQNNGVVDDSQLPKDRFSAERLKGVDSTLKIQPAKLEDSAVYLCASSQTGLNYGYTFGSGTRLTVV.

The chain carries TRBV25-1 and TRBJ1-5; 11 nucleotides align to TRBD1. Germline CDR1 and CDR2: MGHDK and SYGVNS. The junction had 7 bases not matched to a gene; V was cut back by 2 bases and J by 7 bases. The CDR3 is 16 amino acids. The CDR3 loop reads CASSEGGQGVGQPQHF. In DNA, the CDR3 is TGTGCCAGCAGTGAAGGGGGACAGGGGGTGGGACAGCCCCAGCATTTT.